Below are 14 T cell receptor beta chains sequenced from a single sample in a study of CD8+ T cells in alopecia areata. Treatment specified: oral pan-JAK inhibitor, 5-10 mg twice daily. cDNA prepared by RNA extraction and subsequent reverse transcription served as the template for sequencing. Sequencing used immunoSEQ multiplex PCR; TCRdb keeps in-frame clones, though not all of them. The sample shows 150,000 to 250,000 clones, roughly three fifths of them seen only once. Specimen: CD4+ T cells sorted from blood, collected at week 4, from a patient treated with tofacitinib. The origin of the receptors is a human donor with alopecia areata.

The J gene is TRBJ1-6, the V gene TRBV27; D is undetermined. The CDR3 spans 13 residues. V lost 0 bases to trimming and J lost 9 bases, with 6 bases between them. CDR1 and CDR2 (germline): MNHEY, SMNVEV (reference sequence). The CDR3 loop reads CASSLSEGSPLHF. In DNA, the CDR3 is TGTGCCAGCAGTTTATCGGAGGGTTCACCCCTCCACTTT.

The sample holds a few counts of this clone. The V and J genes are TRBV6-1 and TRBJ2-6; D unresolved. CDR3 length equals 13 residues. From germline, CDR1 is MNHNS and CDR2 SASEGT. Between the trimmed V and J ends, which lost 8 bases and 2 bases, there was a span of 7 bases. In DNA form, the CDR3 reads TGTGCCAGCTCACAGACTGGGGCCAACGTCCTGACTTTC. It encodes CASSQTGANVLTF.

The chain has TRBV4-2 and TRBJ2-3; TRBD2 agrees at 13 bases. From germline, CDR1 is LGHNA and CDR2 YNFKEQ. The CDR3 extends over 18 amino acids. The V segment lost 0 bases and the J segment 5 bases; nucleotides outside the gene matches: 8. The CDR3, as DNA: TGTGCCAGCAGCCAAGAGGGAACTAGCGGGGGGGCCAGAGATACGCAGTATTTT. Translated: CASSQEGTSGGARDTQYF.

This sequence joins TRBV25-1 and TRBJ2-5; the D gene could be TRBD1 or TRBD2 (5 bases each). This CDR3 has 15 residues. V lost 2 bases, J lost 5 bases, and 15 bases lay in between. Germline loops: CDR1 MGHDK, CDR2 SYGVNS. This CDR3 reads CASSEAGGLGETQYF. CDR3 in DNA: TGTGCCAGCAGTGAAGCTGGGGGATTAGGGGAGACCCAGTACTTC.

A few counts support this clone. The genes are TRBV4-3 and TRBJ1-6; tentative D call: TRBD1 (5 bases). CDR3 length: 17 amino acids. The V end was cut by 4 bases, the J end by 7 bases, with 20 bases between. The germline V gene has CDR1 LGHNA and CDR2 YSLEER. For the CDR3, the DNA is TGCGCCAGCAGCCGAAAGGTAGAGACGGGGCGCAATTCACCCCTCCACTTT. It translates to CASSRKVETGRNSPLHF.

V and J are TRBV4-1 and TRBJ1-6, with 8 positions matching TRBD1. CDR1 is MGHRA, CDR2 YSYEKL, per germline. With 0 bases clipped from V and 8 bases from J, the junction kept 9 bases outside the gene matches. The CDR3 is 17 residues long. The CDR3 nucleotides are TGCGCCAGCAGCCAAGAGCCGGACAGGGTCTTCCATTCACCCCTCCACTTT. Protein: CASSQEPDRVFHSPLHF.

CDR3 in amino acids: CASDRAGKVFF. Written as DNA, the CDR3 is TGTGCCTCGGACAGGGCAGGGAAGGTGTTTTTT. The J gene is TRBJ1-4, the V gene TRBV30; 8 bases align to TRBD1. CDR3 length equals 11 residues. Germline V gives CDR1 GTSNPN, CDR2 SVGIG (reference sequence). V lost 7 bases to trimming and J lost 15 bases; unmatched junction nucleotides: 10.

This clone was counted a single time. The rearrangement joins TRBV6-5 to TRBJ1-3; D not certain. V lost 7 bases and J lost 4, with 8 bases in between. Germline values: CDR1 MNHEY, CDR2 SVGAGI. The CDR3 is made up of 12 amino acids. CDR3 sequence (DNA): TGTGCCAGCAAATCATCCGGAAACACCATATATTTT. Amino acid sequence: CASKSSGNTIYF.

This clone was seen only a few times. This rearrangement joins TRBV29-1 to TRBJ1-3, with 8 positions matching TRBD1. CDR3 length: 13 amino acids. J lost 2 bases, V lost 6 bases, and 3 bases had no gene match. CDR1 is SQVTM and CDR2 is ANQGSEA in the germline V gene. The chain's CDR3 is CSVRQGPGNTIYF. The CDR3 DNA is TGCAGCGTACGACAGGGGCCTGGAAACACCATATATTTT.

CDR3 sequence: CASSLANWGRGNYGYTF. The CDR3 coding sequence is TGTGCCAGCAGCTTAGCGAATTGGGGCAGGGGGAACTATGGCTACACCTTC. This chain connects TRBV7-2 to TRBJ1-2; 7 bases line up with TRBD1. J gave up 2 bases and V 0 bases, and 9 bases lay outside the gene matches. The CDR3 consists of 17 residues. Germline V gene sequence: CDR1 SGHTA, CDR2 FQGNSA.

The V call is TRBV11-2, the J call TRBJ2-2, with D unresolved. CDR3 length: 13 amino acids. Germline V CDR1 and CDR2: SGHAT, FQNNGV. Trimming took off 1 base at V and 6 bases at J, with 6 bases between the two ends. In DNA form, the CDR3 reads TGTGCCAGCAGCTTAGTTGAGTCCGGGGAGCTGTTTTTT. Encoded protein: CASSLVESGELFF.

The chain employs TRBV6-1 and TRBJ1-2; D gene ambiguous. Germline assignment: CDR1 MNHNS and CDR2 SASEGT. There are 11 residues in the CDR3. Between the trimmed V and J ends, which lost 3 bases and 7 bases, there was a span of 6 bases. CDR3 in amino acids: CASSERSGYTF. The CDR3 nucleotides are TGTGCCAGCAGTGAGAGGAGTGGCTACACCTTC.

The chain carries TRBV28 and TRBJ2-7, with D perhaps matching TRBD2 (5 bases). CDR1 and CDR2 (germline): MDHEN, SYDVKM. CDR3 length: 12 residues. Trimming removed 7 bases from V and 1 base from J, with 8 bases in between. CDR3 amino acids: CASNPGSYEQYF. Here the CDR3 DNA reads TGTGCCAGCAACCCGGGGTCCTACGAGCAGTACTTC.

J is TRBJ1-5 and V is TRBV5-1; a possible D gene is TRBD1 (5 bases). V lost 4 bases, J lost 3 bases, and 14 bases lay in between. The germline gives CDR1 SGHRS, CDR2 YFSETQ. This CDR3 comprises 15 residues. The CDR3 loop reads CASSLAGATNQPQHF. The DNA for the CDR3 is TGCGCCAGCAGCCTGGCTGGGGCTACCAATCAGCCCCAGCATTTT.